This T cell receptor (beta chain) was observed in a study of T cells in Graves' hyperthyroidism and ophthalmopathy (dated by TCRdb to about 2019). A note on the overall study: Peripheral blood was sampled at the time of initial diagnosis, prior to any treatment. TCR V-J signatures able to tell the groups apart were searched for in a discovery cohort of 90 to 100 patients, of whom over 40 had Graves' ophthalmopathy and 57 had stable Graves' hyperthyroidism. Prospective prediction of ophthalmopathy was tested in an independent validation cohort consisting of 18 hyperthyroidism patients and approximately 16 patients who later progressed to ophthalmopathy. The 100 discovery patients were randomly split 7:3 into training and test sets. In addition, the study compared T-cell repertoires in thyroid tissue and in blood from a handful of Graves' hyperthyroidism patients. Once sampling was done, hyperthyroidism patients were given methimazole at a starting dose of 30 mg daily, whereas ophthalmopathy patients were given high-dose intravenous methylprednisolone. The paper reports TCR Vbeta CDR3 sequencing of over 120 peripheral blood samples: 43 ophthalmopathy, 70 to 85 hyperthyroidism and 17 progressor patients. What the authors observed across the whole study: In cross-validation, a model built on a 13 V-J signature told ophthalmopathy apart from stable hyperthyroidism with less than 90% sensitivity and approximately 81% specificity, and in testing the same model reached 80%/75%. Most expanded thyroid clonotypes (frequency above 0.001) were also detected in blood, a finding suggesting that blood repertoires may reflect thyroid immune responses. No statistical method was used to set the sample size in advance, and investigators knew the group allocation. In validation, the model predicted progression to ophthalmopathy with around 71% sensitivity and 72% to 75% specificity, a median of 6.5 months before onset.

Remarks on this clonotype: The target of this receptor is not known. Base qualities are not at hand, and no much larger clone is one base apart.

Including the terminal cysteine and phenylalanine, the CDR3 comprises 15 residues. Only the CDR3 DNA stays, 45 bases, in frame from base 1. V is pared back by 6 bases and J by 4 bases, with 18 bases lying between the germline termini. The germline V gene specifies MGHRA as CDR1 and YSYEKL as CDR2. The TCR beta CDR3 regions were amplified from the RNA transcripts. The TCR CDR3 was subjected to a first round of RT-PCR using the HTBI primer set and the Qiagen OneStep RT-PCR kit. Libraries were constructed in a second round of multiplex PCR, after which size selection and purification were carried out. Paired-end sequencing of the libraries was performed with 100 bp reads on an Illumina HiSeq2000. The study's own analysis went as follows. SOAPnuke was used to process the raw data, with reads discarded if the reads contained adapters or uncalled bases, had a mean Phred below 15, or lacked an exact constant-primer or identifier match. High-quality paired reads were merged with COPE v1.2.5, and unique nucleotide sequences were defined as clonotypes. MiTCR v1.1 was used to align clonotypes to the IMGT TRBV, TRBD and TRBJ reference segments. Analysis was restricted to V-J combinations with a frequency above 0.0001, which covered 99% to 99.2% of repertoires. The TCS score was defined as F50 (clonal expansion) divided by E x V (chaos), with BLOSUM62-based TCRdist calculated between CDR3 peptides within each V-J. Welch's t-statistics and random forest reduced fewer than 550 V-J features to fewer than 15, which were used in a naive Bayes classifier (R e1071). TCRdb applied fastp at Q25 and MiXCR to the public reads, then kept only in-frame beta chains. CDR3 protein sequences are deduplicated, and each keeps its most common genes and DNA. TCRdb, not the authors, supplied the V and J calls. The table for this sample lists approximately 430,000 distinct CDR3 sequences; less than 20% of them were counted only once. The biggest ten clones account for 11% to 15% of the sample.

A patient counted as having stable Graves' hyperthyroidism if no progression to ophthalmopathy occurred over 18 months of follow-up. The hyperthyroidism patients were between 18 and 65 years old and newly diagnosed, with a disease duration of less than 2 months. The study excluded patients with uncontrolled infections, other autoimmune diseases, pregnancy or lactation. Clinical symptoms, serum thyroxine and TRAb, thyroid ultrasound, and orbital computed tomography formed the basis for the diagnoses. PBMCs were isolated from 7.5 to 10 ml of fresh peripheral blood by Ficoll-Paque density gradient centrifugation. Total RNA was extracted with Trizol reagent, and quality was checked on an Agilent 2100 Bioanalyzer.

The sequence links TRBV4-1 to TRBJ1-1; a tentative D call is TRBD1 (6 bases match). The sequenced sample consisted of blood. The clonotype was recovered from a woman aged 18-29 years with Graves' hyperthyroidism. Here the CDR3 is given as CASSRTGGLPTEAFF. In nucleotides, the sequence is TGCGCCAGCAGTCGGACCGGGGGGCTTCCCACTGAAGCTTTCTTT.